This passage covers 32 T cell receptor beta chains from one sample sequenced in a study of T cell responses to AZD1222 COVID-19 vaccine. Clones were read by immunoSEQ multiplex PCR, and TCRdb kept only the in-frame ones, dropping some. The repertoire holds some 140,000 clones, with 90% as singletons. The starting material was peripheral blood, obtained on day 0 of AZD1222 vaccination. The receptors were gathered from an adult in good health.

This clone has only one observation. The V and J genes are TRBV11-2 and TRBJ1-2; D call uncertain. Germline V gene lookup returns CDR1 SGHAT and CDR2 FQNNGV. V was clipped by 1 base and J by 4 bases, with 13 bases between them. The CDR3 loop spans 15 amino acids. The CDR3 loop is CASSLGRNGVYGYTF. In nucleotides, the CDR3 is TGTGCCAGCAGCTTAGGACGGAATGGGGTCTATGGCTACACCTTC.

The gene calls are TRBV5-1 and TRBJ1-6; maybe TRBD1 (6 bases). CDR3 length: 15 amino acids. Trimming stripped 0 bases from V and 10 bases from J, with 14 bases between. From germline, CDR1 is SGHRS and CDR2 YFSETQ. CDR3 loop: CASSLEAGAGSPLHF. The CDR3 bases are TGCGCCAGCAGCTTGGAGGCGGGGGCCGGGTCACCCCTCCACTTT.

This chain joins TRBV6-5 and TRBJ2-3; tentative D call: TRBD1 (6 bases). Trimming removed 6 bases at V and 3 bases at J, with 13 bases between. This CDR3 has 14 amino acids. Germline CDR1 is MNHEY and CDR2 is SVGAGI. The CDR3 loop is CASRGAGWTDTQYF. CDR3 bases: TGTGCCAGCAGGGGGGCAGGTTGGACAGATACGCAGTATTTT.

The count of this clone is one. The chain links TRBV14 to TRBJ2-7; D ambiguous. Trimming cost V 1 base and J 2 bases, with 9 bases left between them. Germline V gene data show CDR1 as SGHDN and CDR2 as FVKESK. The CDR3 contains 14 residues. CDR3: CASSQVGAPYEQYF. In DNA form, the CDR3 reads TGTGCCAGCAGCCAAGTAGGAGCGCCCTACGAGCAGTACTTC.

The chain links TRBV5-3 to TRBJ1-2; 8 nucleotides agree with TRBD1. TRBV5-3 is flagged as an ORF with uncertain function. V lost 2 bases to trimming and J lost 5 bases; unmatched junction nucleotides: 11. The CDR3 contains 16 residues. CDR3 protein: CARSFSRDRLIYGYTF. The CDR3 bases are TGTGCCAGAAGCTTCTCTCGGGACAGGCTAATTTATGGCTACACCTTC.

This chain uses TRBV5-1 with TRBJ2-5, with TRBD1 as a possible D gene (6 bases). V was shortened by 0 bases and J by 7 bases, with 13 bases between the two germline ends. Germline CDR1 SGHRS, CDR2 YFSETQ. CDR3 size: 14 residues. DNA for the CDR3: TGCGCCAGCAGCTTGGAACAGGGTTTCGGGACCCAGTACTTC. It translates to CASSLEQGFGTQYF.

The chain recombines TRBV1 with TRBJ2-1. TRBV1 is flagged as a pseudogene. CDR3 length: 15 amino acids. In DNA, the CDR3 is TGCACCAGCAGCCGGTCAGAAGGTGGCTACAATGAGCAGTTCTTC. Protein sequence: CTSSRSEGGYNEQFF.

The chain couples TRBV7-9 to TRBJ1-1, with TRBD1 as a possible D gene (5 bases). CDR1 is SEHNR and CDR2 is FQNEAQ in the germline V gene (reference sequence). This CDR3 contains 15 residues. The V end lost 5 bases, the J end lost 4 bases, and 17 bases lay between the germline ends. The CDR3 coding sequence is TGTGCCAGCAGCCTTAGGAGGAGCGGGGGCACTGAAGCTTTCTTT. Its translation: CASSLRRSGGTEAFF.

This sequence joins TRBV21-1 and TRBJ1-6. TRBV21-1 is marked as a pseudogene. CDR3 length: 17 residues. As DNA, the CDR3 is TGTGCCAGCAGCAAAGCCGAGTCCAAACCGGATGATTCACCCCTCCACTTT. This encodes CASSKAESKPDDSPLHF.

This chain connects TRBV19 to TRBJ1-1; 8 nucleotides align to TRBD1. V lost 2 bases to trimming and J lost 5 bases; unmatched junction nucleotides: 4. Germline V CDR1 and CDR2: LNHDA, SQIVND (reference sequence). The CDR3 sequence is 14 residues long. The CDR3 region is CASSITQGATEAFF. The CDR3 DNA is TGTGCCAGTAGTATAACCCAGGGGGCGACTGAAGCTTTCTTT.

This chain uses TRBV19 with TRBJ1-4, with TRBD1 matching 7 bases. In germline, CDR1 is LNHDA, CDR2 SQIVND (reference sequence). CDR3 size: 19 residues. V dropped 3 bases and J dropped 6; count of bases not matched to a gene: 19. CDR3 bases: TGTGCCAGTAGTATTCCGGAGACAGGGCGGATGGGTTCGTATGAAAAACTGTTTTTT. Its translation is CASSIPETGRMGSYEKLFF. The variable domain in full, completed from reference TRBV19 and TRBJ1-4, reads DGGITQSPKYLFRKEGQNVTLSCEQNLNHDAMYWYRQDPGQGLRLIYYSQIVNDFQKGDIAEGYSVSREKKESFPLTVTSAQKNPTAFYLCASSIPETGRMGSYEKLFFGSGTQLSVL.

J is TRBJ2-3 and V is TRBV5-1; no reliable D call. CDR3 size: 16 residues. V shed 0 bases and J shed 3 bases, with 14 bases lying between them. Germline V gene lookup returns CDR1 SGHRS and CDR2 YFSETQ. The CDR3, as DNA: TGCGCCAGCAGCTTGGGGGTCAACAGAAAAACAGATACGCAGTATTTT. Its translation is CASSLGVNRKTDTQYF.

The chain carries TRBV15 and TRBJ2-7; no firm D call. Germline V gene lookup returns CDR1 LNHNV and CDR2 YYDKDF (reference sequence). V lost 4 bases and J lost 3, with 10 bases in between. This CDR3 is 13 amino acids long. The CDR3 here is CATSIWGLYEQYF. CDR3 DNA: TGTGCCACCAGCATATGGGGTCTCTACGAGCAGTACTTC.

The rearrangement uses TRBV18 and TRBJ1-1; D unclear. CDR3 length: 13 residues. V was shortened by 3 bases and J by 0 bases, with 5 bases between the two germline ends. In germline, CDR1 is KGHSH, CDR2 LQKENI. The CDR3 sequence: CASSPGVNTEAFF. In nucleotides, the CDR3 is TGTGCCAGCTCACCCGGAGTGAACACTGAAGCTTTCTTT.

The rearrangement joins TRBV7-2 to TRBJ1-6, with D possibly TRBD1 on 5 matching bases. The germline V and J ends were trimmed by 3 bases and 7 bases, with 10 bases remaining between them. The CDR3 is made up of 14 amino acids. Germline values: CDR1 SGHTA, CDR2 FQGNSA. In DNA, the CDR3 is TGTGCCAGCAGCTTGGACGGGGGAAATTCACCCCTCCACTTT. Amino acid sequence: CASSLDGGNSPLHF. Using reference TRBV7-2 and TRBJ1-6 for the parts outside the CDR3, the full variable domain is GAGVSQSPSNKVTEKGKDVELRCDPISGHTALYWYRQSLGQGLEFLIYFQGNSAPDKSGLPSDRFSAERTGGSVSTLTIQRTQQEDSAVYLCASSLDGGNSPLHFGNGTRLTVT.

This chain joins TRBV7-8 and TRBJ1-2, with D unclear. In germline, CDR1 is SGHVS, CDR2 FQNEAQ. V lost 5 bases and J lost 5, with 18 bases in between. This CDR3 contains 15 residues. The CDR3 DNA reads TGTGCCAGCAGCCCGGTTTGGGGAGGAGAATATGGCTACACCTTC. Translating gives CASSPVWGGEYGYTF.

The V gene is TRBV29-1, the J gene TRBJ2-7, with TRBD2 identical over 7 bases. V dropped 7 bases and J dropped 0; count of bases not matched to a gene: 15. The CDR3 totals 16 residues. Germline V gene lookup returns CDR1 SQVTM and CDR2 ANQGSEA. CDR3 bases: TGCAGCGCCGGTGGGGGGGGACTGGGAAGCTCCTACGAGCAGTACTTC. This codes for CSAGGGGLGSSYEQYF.

V is TRBV6-6 and J is TRBJ2-1, with 12 bases that match TRBD2. The CDR3 totals 16 residues. After removal of 0 bases from V and 4 bases from J, the junction contained 1 base not matched to a gene. Looked up from germline, CDR1 is MNHNY and CDR2 is SVGAGI (reference sequence). The CDR3 sequence: CASSYSGTSGYNEQFF. The CDR3 bases are TGTGCCAGCAGTTACTCTGGGACTAGCGGGTACAATGAGCAGTTCTTC.

This chain joins TRBV30 and TRBJ2-7; perhaps TRBD2 as D (6 bases). This CDR3 is built from 11 residues. V dropped 8 bases and J dropped 2 bases, with 10 bases sitting between them. Looked up from germline, CDR1 is GTSNPN and CDR2 is SVGIG (reference sequence). CDR3 coding DNA: TGTGCCCGGCGGGACGCCTACGAGCAGTACTTC. This codes for CARRDAYEQYF.

The table lists this clone with a count of one. The J gene is TRBJ1-2, the V gene TRBV5-4, with 7 bases identical to TRBD1. The germline CDR1 and CDR2 sequences are SGHNT and YYREEE (reference sequence). The CDR3 totals 13 residues. The ends lost 4 bases at V and 2 bases at J; junction bases unmatched: 2. This chain's CDR3 is CASSPGQNYGYTF. In DNA form, the CDR3 reads TGTGCCAGCAGCCCGGGACAGAACTATGGCTACACCTTC. Combining the CDR3 with reference TRBV5-4 and TRBJ1-2 gives the whole variable domain ETGVTQSPTHLIKTRGQQVTLRCSSQSGHNTVSWYQQALGQGPQFIFQYYREEENGRGNFPPRFSGLQFPNYSSELNVNALELDDSALYLCASSPGQNYGYTFGSGTRLTVV.

The chain is built from TRBV15 and TRBJ1-1, with a tentative D call TRBD1 (6 bases). CDR3 length: 14 residues. Germline V gene data show CDR1 as LNHNV and CDR2 as YYDKDF (reference sequence). V dropped 5 bases and J dropped 3 bases, with 13 bases sitting between them. CDR3 sequence (DNA): TGTGCCACCAGCCCCCGGCAGGGGTACACTGAAGCTTTCTTT. It yields the protein CATSPRQGYTEAFF.

This clone was counted once. The rearrangement uses TRBV14 and TRBJ2-2; D unclear. Germline V gene data show CDR1 as SGHDN and CDR2 as FVKESK. The CDR3 contains 14 residues. V lost 1 base and J lost 4, with 7 bases in between. CDR3 sequence reads: CASSQAISTGELFF. The CDR3 coding sequence is TGTGCCAGCAGCCAAGCGATATCCACCGGGGAGCTGTTTTTT.

This chain connects TRBV5-1 to TRBJ1-2, with TRBD1 as a possible D gene (5 bases). Germline CDR1 is SGHRS and CDR2 is YFSETQ. The CDR3 has 15 residues. V was clipped by 2 bases and J by 0 bases, with 11 bases between them. The CDR3 spells CASSFLGGSNYGYTF. The CDR3 DNA reads TGCGCCAGCAGCTTTCTGGGGGGGTCTAACTATGGCTACACCTTC.

The chain links TRBV18 to TRBJ2-7; D might be TRBD2 (5 bases). Germline V lookup: CDR1 KGHSH, CDR2 LQKENI. The CDR3 covers 15 residues. V was shortened by 3 bases and J by 6 bases, with 18 bases between the two germline ends. This chain's CDR3 is CASSPSGMGRGEQYF. CDR3 in DNA: TGTGCCAGCTCACCGTCCGGGATGGGGAGAGGCGAGCAGTACTTC.

The V and J genes are TRBV6-5 and TRBJ1-1, with TRBD1 identical over 12 bases. Germline CDR1 and CDR2: MNHEY and SVGAGI. The CDR3 has 16 residues. V dropped 4 bases and J dropped 4; count of bases not matched to a gene: 7. CDR3 bases: TGTGCCAGCAGTTCGGGGACAGGGGGCCTGGGCACTGAAGCTTTCTTT. Translating it yields CASSSGTGGLGTEAFF.

This chain uses TRBV7-6 with TRBJ1-4; D not certain. V lost 3 bases and J lost 7, with 9 bases in between. This CDR3 is 13 amino acids long. Germline V lookup: CDR1 SGHVS, CDR2 FNYEAQ. The CDR3, as DNA: TGTGCCAGCAGCTTGCGGGGTAGTGAAAAACTGTTTTTT. Translated, it gives CASSLRGSEKLFF.

The V call is TRBV6-5, the J call TRBJ2-5; D uncertain. The V and J ends lost 2 bases and 2 bases respectively, with 9 bases between them. CDR3 size: 14 residues. The V gene's germline CDR1 is MNHEY and CDR2 SVGAGI. CDR3 in amino acids: CASSYRTAQETQYF. The CDR3 DNA reads as TGTGCCAGCAGTTACAGGACCGCTCAAGAGACCCAGTACTTC.

This chain uses TRBV3-1 (or the pseudogene TRBV3-2) with TRBJ1-1; 8 nucleotides line up with TRBD1. Germline trimming cut 5 bases from V and 4 bases from J; bases unmatched to any gene: 9. The CDR3 has 15 amino acids. CDR1 and CDR2 from the germline V gene are LGHDT and YNNKEL (reference sequence). CDR3 nucleotides: TGTGCCAGCAGCGTTTCAGGGGGCAGGAGCACTGAAGCTTTCTTT. It specifies CASSVSGGRSTEAFF.

The table lists this clone with a count of one. The CDR3 spells CASSPSGGRTDTQYF. CDR3 in DNA: TGTGCCAGCAGCCCTTCCGGCGGGAGAACAGATACGCAGTATTTT. V usage is TRBV9 and J usage is TRBJ2-3, with 7 bases matching TRBD2. Germline V gives CDR1 SGDLS, CDR2 YYNGEE. The trim removed 4 bases at V and 3 bases at J, leaving 8 bases unmatched. The CDR3 sequence is 15 residues long.

The chain links TRBV6-2 or TRBV6-3 to TRBJ2-7; D gene unclear. V was cut by 1 base and J by 4 bases, with 8 bases left in between. Germline V gives CDR1 MNHEY, CDR2 SVGEGT. This CDR3 region has 13 residues. As DNA, the CDR3 is TGTGCCAGCAGTTACTTTGTGGAGTACGAGCAGTACTTC. Translating gives CASSYFVEYEQYF.

The chain recombines TRBV6-5 with TRBJ1-4; D may be TRBD1 (5 bases). This CDR3 contains 15 residues. CDR1 and CDR2 from the germline V gene are MNHEY and SVGAGI. V lost 8 bases and J 7 bases, leaving 20 bases between the germline ends. The chain's CDR3 is CASGVRRTQVEKLFF. The CDR3 region has the DNA TGTGCCAGCGGGGTCCGTCGGACACAGGTTGAAAAACTGTTTTTT.

The chain links TRBV12-3 or TRBV12-4 to TRBJ2-1; possibly TRBD1 or TRBD2 for D (6 bases each). The V end was cut by 6 bases, the J end by 16 bases, with 19 bases between. This CDR3 region has 12 residues. CDR3 residues: CASSFGGLERFF. The CDR3 DNA follows: TGTGCCAGCAGCTTCGGGGGCCTTGAGCGTTTCTTC.